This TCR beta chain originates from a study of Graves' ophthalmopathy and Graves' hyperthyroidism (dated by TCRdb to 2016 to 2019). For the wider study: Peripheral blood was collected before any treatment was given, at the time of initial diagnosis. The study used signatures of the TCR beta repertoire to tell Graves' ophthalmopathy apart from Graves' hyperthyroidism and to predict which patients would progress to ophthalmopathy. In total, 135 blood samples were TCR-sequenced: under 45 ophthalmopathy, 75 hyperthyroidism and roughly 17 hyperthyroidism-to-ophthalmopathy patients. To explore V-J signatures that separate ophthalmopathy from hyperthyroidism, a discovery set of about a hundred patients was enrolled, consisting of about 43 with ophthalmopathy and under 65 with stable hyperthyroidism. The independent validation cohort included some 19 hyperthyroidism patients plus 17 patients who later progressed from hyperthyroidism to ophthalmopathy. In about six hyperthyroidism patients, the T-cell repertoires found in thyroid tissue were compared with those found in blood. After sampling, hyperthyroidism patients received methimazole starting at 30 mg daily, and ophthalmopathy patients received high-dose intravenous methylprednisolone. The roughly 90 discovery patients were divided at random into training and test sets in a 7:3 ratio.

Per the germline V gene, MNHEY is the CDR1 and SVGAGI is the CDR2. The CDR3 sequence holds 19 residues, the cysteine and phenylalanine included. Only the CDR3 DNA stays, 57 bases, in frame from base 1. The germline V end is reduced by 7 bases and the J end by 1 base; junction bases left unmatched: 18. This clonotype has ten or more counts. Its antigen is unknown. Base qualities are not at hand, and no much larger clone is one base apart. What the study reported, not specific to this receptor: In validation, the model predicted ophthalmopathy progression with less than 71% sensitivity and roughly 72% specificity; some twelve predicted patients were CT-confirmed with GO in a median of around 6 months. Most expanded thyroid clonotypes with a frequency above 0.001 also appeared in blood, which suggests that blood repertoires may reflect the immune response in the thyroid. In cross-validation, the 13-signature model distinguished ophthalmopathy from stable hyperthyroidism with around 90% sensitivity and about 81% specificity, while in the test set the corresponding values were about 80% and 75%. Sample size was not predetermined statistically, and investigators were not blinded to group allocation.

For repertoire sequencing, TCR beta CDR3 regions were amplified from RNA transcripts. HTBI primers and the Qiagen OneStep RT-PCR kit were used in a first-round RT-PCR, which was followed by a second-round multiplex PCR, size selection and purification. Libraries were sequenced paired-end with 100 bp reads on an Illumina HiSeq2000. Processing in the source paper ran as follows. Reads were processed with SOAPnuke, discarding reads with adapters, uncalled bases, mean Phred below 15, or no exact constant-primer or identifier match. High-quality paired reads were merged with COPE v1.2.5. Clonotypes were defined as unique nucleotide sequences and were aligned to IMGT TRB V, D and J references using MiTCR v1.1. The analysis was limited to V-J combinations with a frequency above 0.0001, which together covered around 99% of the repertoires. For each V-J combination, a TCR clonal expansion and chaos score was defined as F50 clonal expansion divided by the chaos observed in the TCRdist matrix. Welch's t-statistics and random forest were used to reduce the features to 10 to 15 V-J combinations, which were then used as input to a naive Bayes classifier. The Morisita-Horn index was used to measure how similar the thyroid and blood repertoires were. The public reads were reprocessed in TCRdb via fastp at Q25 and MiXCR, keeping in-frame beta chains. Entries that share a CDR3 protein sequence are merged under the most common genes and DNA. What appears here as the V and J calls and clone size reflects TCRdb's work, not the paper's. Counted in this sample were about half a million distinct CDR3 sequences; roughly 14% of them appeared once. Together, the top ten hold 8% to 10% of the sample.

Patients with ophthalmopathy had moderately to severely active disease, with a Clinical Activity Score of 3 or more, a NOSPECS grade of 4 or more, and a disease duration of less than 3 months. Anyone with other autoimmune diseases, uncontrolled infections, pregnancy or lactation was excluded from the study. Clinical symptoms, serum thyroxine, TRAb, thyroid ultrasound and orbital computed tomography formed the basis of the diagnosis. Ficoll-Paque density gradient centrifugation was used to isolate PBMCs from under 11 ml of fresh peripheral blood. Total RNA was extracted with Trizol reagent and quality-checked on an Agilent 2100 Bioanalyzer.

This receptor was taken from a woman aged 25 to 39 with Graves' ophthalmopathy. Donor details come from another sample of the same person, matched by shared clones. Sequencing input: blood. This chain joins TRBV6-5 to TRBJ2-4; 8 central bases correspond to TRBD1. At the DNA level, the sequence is TGTGCCAGCACCAGGGGACAGGACTTTAGCCATGGGGCCAAAAACATTCAGTACTTC. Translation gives CASTRGQDFSHGAKNIQYF.